This TCR beta chain was captured by sequencing in a study of PD-L1 blockade in urothelial cancer (TCRdb year 2017). The study in broad terms: Every patient began therapy in 2014 and was given atezolizumab 1,200 mg intravenously every 3 weeks. About 85% of the roughly 30 patients were males with bladder-origin urothelial cancer, and about 65% of the roughly 30 reported a prior smoking history. Patients had an ECOG performance status of 0 or 1 and had received between 0 and 3 prior chemotherapy regimens. Blood samples were analyzed at two time points: 3 weeks after treatment start (second dose) and 6 weeks after treatment start. A median of about 140,000 T cells and fewer than 85,000 unique TCRs was obtained from blood samples, and a median clonality of about 0.08 was observed. The study, an exploratory multi-omic analysis, examined somatic, immune and clinical correlates of response to PD-L1 blockade with atezolizumab in urothelial cancer. TCR sequencing covered pretreatment tumor samples and matched, serially collected peripheral blood taken before and after atezolizumab treatment. Durable clinical benefit was defined as a progression-free survival longer than 6 months, and TCR features were additionally tested against progression-free survival and overall survival. In the same patients, pretreatment tumors underwent whole exome sequencing and RNA sequencing in addition to TCR sequencing. Fewer than ten patients reached durable clinical benefit, while 20 patients did not. Pretreatment blood TCR-seq was available for twenty-nine patients, at least one posttreatment blood collection was obtained for around 25 patients, and tumor TCR-seq was available for around 25 patients.

In this sample, this clone turned up once. Its antigen is currently not known. No much larger clone is present one base from it, and per-base qualities are unavailable. The CDR3 contains 14 residues, cysteine and phenylalanine counted. Kept here is only the CDR3 DNA, which spans 42 bases and is read in frame from base 1. From V the trimming removes 0 bases and from J it removes 6 bases, while the gene matches leave 4 bases of the junction unaccounted for. CDR1 and CDR2 are drawn from the germline V gene: SGHRS, YFSETQ. The investigation overall reported the following: A pretreatment peripheral blood TCR clonality below the median was linked to improved progression-free and overall survival. At 3 weeks after the start of treatment, tumor-associated TCR clones in peripheral blood had expanded more in patients with durable benefit (n of about 20, p = 0.022). Small sample size (n of about 30) and many exploratory analyses mean the results are intended to be hypothesis-generating.

The time point tag for this specimen amounts to: peripheral blood 6 weeks after treatment start. The cohort included 29 patients with locally advanced or metastatic urothelial carcinoma who were treated at Memorial Sloan Kettering on a trial protocol. Peripheral blood mononuclear cells were collected pretreatment and during treatment, at between 1 and 8 total time points per patient. The Qiagen DNeasy Blood extraction kit was used to purify genomic DNA from total PBMCs and from tumor samples. Collected pretreatment and during treatment, PBMCs were isolated and stored as previously described. Each PCR received spiked-in synthetic TCR analog templates so that absolute template abundance could be estimated from read counts. TCRbeta CDR3 regions were amplified from genomic DNA with bias-controlled V and J gene primers using the immunoSEQ assay. Rearranged TCRbeta segments were sequenced at approximately 20X coverage. Per the source publication's procedure: Sequencing errors were corrected by clustering, and CDR3s were annotated against IMGT so that V, D and J genes could be assigned. Downstream analyses used only productive TCRbeta rearrangements, leaving out any out-of-frame or stop-codon sequences. Clonality was calculated as one minus the Shannon entropy normalized by the log of the number of unique productive sequences. Fisher's exact test with Benjamini-Hochberg correction, at a threshold of adjusted p below 0.01, was used to find clones that differed between time points or between blood and tumor. TCRdb obtained this table from immuneACCESS and retained in-frame rearrangements with V and J assigned. These tables miss some clones; where compared with another copy, unresolved V genes account for less than half of the shortfall, and the remainder is unexplained. D and trimming come from the DNA, and the V and J calls and clone size come from that table. The sample profile shows 60,000 to 80,000 clones; roughly 86% of them were found once. The top ten hold over 9% of the sample.

The TCR comes from a man aged 55 to 70 with urothelial cancer. The sequencing used PBMCs, collected around atezolizumab (anti-PD-L1) treatment. The rearrangement combines TRBV5-1 with TRBJ1-2, and TRBD1 matches 8 of the central bases. The CDR3 region has the sequence CASSLGQGADGYTF. Read as DNA, the sequence is TGCGCCAGCAGCTTGGGGCAGGGGGCTGATGGCTACACCTTC.